The rows below give T cell receptor beta chains drawn from one sample of a study of PD-1 blockade in classical Hodgkin lymphoma. Sequencing was performed with immunoSEQ multiplex PCR; in TCRdb, only in-frame clones are kept and a portion is missing. In the table there are 15,000 to 20,000 clones, roughly 83% of which are singletons. Sequencing was performed on CD4+ T cells from blood, taken before the fourth cycle of nivolumab. Receptors originate from a human donor with classical Hodgkin lymphoma. The CDR3 runs from the conserved cysteine through the conserved F or W. The order of the fields is V gene, D gene, clone size, J gene, CDR3 DNA, CDR3 protein. The D gene is left open where the match is weak. Clone size is not always given. Where it is, it says once, few, many or a class for expanded clones.

v_call: TRBV18
d_call: -
clone_size: -
j_call: TRBJ1-1
cdr3_nt: TGTGCCAGCTCATCGAACATCAAAGGCACTGAAGCTTTCTTT
cdr3_aa: CASSSNIKGTEAFF

v_call: TRBV19
d_call: TRBD1
clone_size: once
j_call: TRBJ1-1
cdr3_nt: TGTGCCAGTAGGGGGGACAGGAGATACATGAACACTGAAGCTTTCTTT
cdr3_aa: CASRGDRRYMNTEAFF

v_call: TRBV5-1
d_call: -
clone_size: -
j_call: TRBJ1-4
cdr3_nt: TGCGCCAGCAGCTTCTCGGGGGCGACTAATGAAAAACTGTTTTTT
cdr3_aa: CASSFSGATNEKLFF

v_call: TRBV11-3
d_call: TRBD1
clone_size: once
j_call: TRBJ2-2
cdr3_nt: TGTGCCAGCAGGGACAGGGCCACCGGGGAGCTGTTTTTT
cdr3_aa: CASRDRATGELFF

v_call: TRBV6-5
d_call: -
clone_size: -
j_call: TRBJ1-1
cdr3_nt: TGTGCCAGCAGTTATTATCCGAACACTGAAGCTTTCTTT
cdr3_aa: CASSYYPNTEAFF

v_call: TRBV18
d_call: -
clone_size: -
j_call: TRBJ2-5
cdr3_nt: TGTGCCAGCTCAAAAACTAGGGAGACCCAGTACTTC
cdr3_aa: CASSKTRETQYF

v_call: TRBV10-2
d_call: -
clone_size: -
j_call: TRBJ2-7
cdr3_nt: TGCGCCAGCACCCTCGGAGACGCGCACGAGCAGTACTTC
cdr3_aa: CASTLGDAHEQYF

v_call: TRBV6-5
d_call: -
clone_size: once
j_call: TRBJ2-1
cdr3_nt: TGTGCCAGCAGTTTCTCAGGGTCCTACAATGAGCAGTTCTTC
cdr3_aa: CASSFSGSYNEQFF

v_call: TRBV19
d_call: -
clone_size: once
j_call: TRBJ1-1
cdr3_nt: TGTGCCAGTAGTACCCTGACAGAGCTGAACACTGAAGCTTTCTTT
cdr3_aa: CASSTLTELNTEAFF

v_call: TRBV10-3
d_call: -
clone_size: -
j_call: TRBJ1-1
cdr3_nt: TGTGCCGCCCGGGGATCCGGGGGGTATGCCACTGAAGCTTTCTTT
cdr3_aa: CAARGSGGYATEAFF

v_call: TRBV10-2
d_call: TRBD2
clone_size: -
j_call: TRBJ2-3
cdr3_nt: TGCGCCAGCACCGAGCCCCAGGGACTAGCGGGGACAGATACGCAGTATTTT
cdr3_aa: CASTEPQGLAGTDTQYF

v_call: TRBV5-6
d_call: TRBD1
clone_size: once
j_call: TRBJ2-1
cdr3_nt: TGTGCCAGCAGCCTTAGGACCGGGACAGGATACAATGAGCAGTTCTTC
cdr3_aa: CASSLRTGTGYNEQFF

v_call: TRBV23-1
d_call: TRBD1
clone_size: once
j_call: TRBJ2-7
cdr3_nt: TGCGCCAGCAGACCCGGGACAGGGCAGCTCCACGAGCAGTACTTC
cdr3_aa: CASRPGTGQLHEQYF

v_call: TRBV5-4
d_call: -
clone_size: -
j_call: TRBJ1-3
cdr3_nt: TGTGCCAGCAGCTCGCTTCAGGGATCGGGAAACACCATATATTTT
cdr3_aa: CASSSLQGSGNTIYF

v_call: TRBV4-1
d_call: -
clone_size: -
j_call: TRBJ2-7
cdr3_nt: TGCGCCAGCAGCCAGCGGGAAAGGACTGGGGAGCAGTACTTC
cdr3_aa: CASSQRERTGEQYF

v_call: TRBV28
d_call: TRBD1
clone_size: -
j_call: TRBJ2-5
cdr3_nt: TGTGCCAGCAGAGACAGGGAAGAGACCCAGTACTTC
cdr3_aa: CASRDREETQYF

v_call: TRBV6-5
d_call: -
clone_size: -
j_call: TRBJ2-7
cdr3_nt: TGTGCCAGCAGTTACACTAGTGGTGTCCACGAGCAGTACTTC
cdr3_aa: CASSYTSGVHEQYF

v_call: TRBV5-4
d_call: -
clone_size: -
j_call: TRBJ1-2
cdr3_nt: TGTGCCAGCAGCCCGAGTGGATTGGGCGGCTACACCTTC
cdr3_aa: CASSPSGLGGYTF

v_call: TRBV10-3
d_call: -
clone_size: few
j_call: TRBJ1-1
cdr3_nt: TGTGCCATCAGTGAGTTCCAGGGGAACACTGAAGCTTTCTTT
cdr3_aa: CAISEFQGNTEAFF

v_call: TRBV18
d_call: -
clone_size: -
j_call: TRBJ2-7
cdr3_nt: TGTGCCAGCTCACTAGAAGTTCCGAGACAGAGCAACGAGCAGTACTTC
cdr3_aa: CASSLEVPRQSNEQYF

v_call: TRBV27
d_call: -
clone_size: once
j_call: TRBJ1-1
cdr3_nt: TGTGCCAGCAGTTTCCGGGGTGGGGACACTGAAGCTTTCTTT
cdr3_aa: CASSFRGGDTEAFF

v_call: TRBV6-6
d_call: TRBD1
clone_size: once
j_call: TRBJ2-7
cdr3_nt: TGTGCCAGCAGTTACTCCGGACAGGGGTCCTACGAGCAGTACTTC
cdr3_aa: CASSYSGQGSYEQYF

v_call: TRBV29-1
d_call: -
clone_size: -
j_call: TRBJ1-1
cdr3_nt: TGCAGCGTTGTTGTAGGGGTAAACACTGAAGCTTTCTTT
cdr3_aa: CSVVVGVNTEAFF

v_call: TRBV28
d_call: TRBD2
clone_size: -
j_call: TRBJ2-5
cdr3_nt: TGTGCCAGCTGCAGACTAGCGGGAGAGGAGACCCAGTACTTC
cdr3_aa: CASCRLAGEETQYF

v_call: TRBV5-1
d_call: -
clone_size: -
j_call: TRBJ1-1
cdr3_nt: TGCGCCAGCAGCTTGTTCGGGGGGATGAACACTGAAGCTTTCTTT
cdr3_aa: CASSLFGGMNTEAFF

v_call: TRBV6-1
d_call: -
clone_size: -
j_call: TRBJ2-7
cdr3_nt: TGTGCCAGCAGTGAGTTGGCCACTTCCTACGAGCAGTACTTC
cdr3_aa: CASSELATSYEQYF

v_call: TRBV5-6
d_call: -
clone_size: -
j_call: TRBJ2-7
cdr3_nt: TGTGCCAGCAGTTGGGGCTGGTACAGCATGGAGCAGTACTTC
cdr3_aa: CASSWGWYSMEQYF

v_call: TRBV18
d_call: TRBD1
clone_size: -
j_call: TRBJ2-3
cdr3_nt: TGTGCCAGCACCGGACAGGGAACAGATACGCAGTATTTT
cdr3_aa: CASTGQGTDTQYF

v_call: TRBV19
d_call: -
clone_size: -
j_call: TRBJ1-5
cdr3_nt: TGTGCCAGTACCCTGACAAGATATCAGCCCCAGCATTTT
cdr3_aa: CASTLTRYQPQHF

v_call: TRBV2
d_call: -
clone_size: -
j_call: TRBJ2-2
cdr3_nt: TGTGCCAGCAGTGAGACGGGACTCCCTGGGGAGCTGTTTTTT
cdr3_aa: CASSETGLPGELFF

v_call: TRBV28
d_call: -
clone_size: -
j_call: TRBJ2-1
cdr3_nt: TGTGCCAGCAGTTGGGTGGGTCTGCACGAGCAGTTCTTC
cdr3_aa: CASSWVGLHEQFF

v_call: TRBV6-1
d_call: -
clone_size: -
j_call: TRBJ2-7
cdr3_nt: TGTGCCAGCAGTGAAGCGCGGACTGACGGGGGATACTTC
cdr3_aa: CASSEARTDGGYF

v_call: TRBV5-8
d_call: -
clone_size: -
j_call: TRBJ2-7
cdr3_nt: TGTGCCAGCAGCTTGAGGTGGGGGAACATATACGAGCAGTACTTC
cdr3_aa: CASSLRWGNIYEQYF

v_call: TRBV6-4
d_call: -
clone_size: few
j_call: TRBJ2-3
cdr3_nt: TGTGCCAGCAGTGTAACGTTGACAGATACGCAGTATTTT
cdr3_aa: CASSVTLTDTQYF

v_call: TRBV6-5
d_call: -
clone_size: few
j_call: TRBJ2-7
cdr3_nt: TGTGCCAGCAGTTACGACGGCAGGAGCTACGAGCAGTACTTC
cdr3_aa: CASSYDGRSYEQYF

v_call: TRBV27
d_call: TRBD1
clone_size: few
j_call: TRBJ2-7
cdr3_nt: TGTGCCAGCAGACGACAGGGAGCCTACGAGCAGTACTTC
cdr3_aa: CASRRQGAYEQYF

v_call: TRBV28
d_call: TRBD2
clone_size: medium-sized
j_call: TRBJ2-1
cdr3_nt: TGTGCCAGCAGCCGAGCGGGAGGGACCTACAATGAGCAGTTCTTC
cdr3_aa: CASSRAGGTYNEQFF

v_call: TRBV5-1
d_call: -
clone_size: few
j_call: TRBJ1-5
cdr3_nt: TGCGCCAGCAGCTCCGGGGATAGCAATCAGCCCCAGCATTTT
cdr3_aa: CASSSGDSNQPQHF

v_call: TRBV5-1
d_call: TRBD1
clone_size: once
j_call: TRBJ1-1
cdr3_nt: TGCGCCAGCAGCCCCACGACAGGGTATGAAGCTTTCTTT
cdr3_aa: CASSPTTGYEAFF

v_call: TRBV28
d_call: TRBD2
clone_size: once
j_call: TRBJ2-7
cdr3_nt: TGTGCCAGCAGTTTTGCGGGAGGACCCTACGAGCAGTACTTC
cdr3_aa: CASSFAGGPYEQYF

v_call: TRBV14
d_call: -
clone_size: -
j_call: TRBJ2-7
cdr3_nt: TGTGCCAGCAGCCACGCCGGACTATTCTACGAGCAGTACTTC
cdr3_aa: CASSHAGLFYEQYF

v_call: TRBV7-9
d_call: -
clone_size: few
j_call: TRBJ1-2
cdr3_nt: TGTGCCAGCAGCTTGGGACACCTCTATGGCTACACCTTC
cdr3_aa: CASSLGHLYGYTF

v_call: TRBV7-9
d_call: -
clone_size: -
j_call: TRBJ2-1
cdr3_nt: TGTGCCAGCAGCTACGGGACCGCCGAAGAAGGGCAGTTCTTC
cdr3_aa: CASSYGTAEEGQFF

v_call: TRBV28
d_call: -
clone_size: -
j_call: TRBJ1-5
cdr3_nt: TGTGCCAGCAGTTCCCAGGGTGCGAACCAGCCCCAGCATTTT
cdr3_aa: CASSSQGANQPQHF

v_call: TRBV14
d_call: TRBD2
clone_size: -
j_call: TRBJ2-7
cdr3_nt: TGTGCCAGCAGCCGGGGCGGGAGGCTCTACGAGCAGTACTTC
cdr3_aa: CASSRGGRLYEQYF

v_call: TRBV4-1
d_call: TRBD2
clone_size: -
j_call: TRBJ2-7
cdr3_nt: TGCGCCAGCAGCCAAGAACAGGGACTAGCGGGAGAAGAGCAGTACTTC
cdr3_aa: CASSQEQGLAGEEQYF